This T cell receptor beta chain was recovered during a study of Graves' ophthalmopathy and Graves' hyperthyroidism. Overall study: Ahead of any treatment, peripheral blood was obtained at the initial diagnosis. The study, taken as a whole, reports: The study's model predicted ophthalmopathy progression at roughly 69% sensitivity and around 75% specificity.

V gave up 3 bases and J gave up 3 bases; unmatched junction bases: 8. This CDR3 spans 17 amino acids. Exclusion applied to patients with other autoimmune diseases, uncontrolled infections, pregnancy or lactation. PBMCs were obtained from roughly 9 ml of fresh peripheral blood. Researchers took RNA transcripts and amplified TCR beta CDR3 regions from them. First-round RT-PCR used HTBI primers; second-round multiplex PCR followed. TCRdb independently ran MiXCR on the multiplex PCR reads; one entry per CDR3 protein. The sample has a few hundred thousand distinct CDR3 sequences; around a fifth are singletons. This clonotype was observed a handful of times. Antigen unknown.

This chain links TRBV12-3 or TRBV12-4 with TRBJ2-2; 9 positions agree with TRBD2. The sample consisted of peripheral blood. This receptor was obtained from a young woman with stable Graves' hyperthyroidism. The CDR3 loop reads CASSFVRGGGDTGELFF. The DNA for the CDR3 is TGTGCCAGCAGTTTTGTGCGGGGGGGCGGGGACACCGGGGAGCTGTTTTTT.